Presented here are 15 T cell receptor beta chains from one specimen sequenced in a study of T cell repertoires in cytomegalovirus infection. These receptors' antigens are unknown. Each CDR3 protein is one row after TCRdb ran MiXCR on the reads. The profile shows around 130,000 distinct CDR3 sequences, roughly a quarter of them singletons. Sequencing input: PBMCs, sequenced either directly or after in vitro stimulation (not recorded which). Receptor source: a human donor in good health (CMV status not recorded). Some clones in this sample may be carry-over from other donors' samples.

The chain combines TRBV4-1 with TRBJ1-6, with D maybe TRBD1 (5 bases). Germline CDR1 MGHRA, CDR2 YSYEKL. The V and J ends lost 2 bases and 6 bases respectively, with 14 bases between them. The CDR3 loop spans 16 amino acids. The CDR3 DNA reads as TGCGCCAGCAGCCAAATACGACAGTCGAGTAATTCACCCCTCCACTTT. Protein product: CASSQIRQSSNSPLHF.

This chain links TRBV20-1 with TRBJ2-3; the D is unclear. Germline loops: CDR1 DFQATT, CDR2 SNEGSKA (reference sequence). V was shortened by 3 bases and J by 4 bases, with 8 bases between the two germline ends. CDR3 size: 12 residues. For the CDR3, the DNA is TGCAGTGCTAGGGGTAGGCCAGATACGCAGTATTTT. Residues: CSARGRPDTQYF.

This clonotype was counted ten times or more. The V call is TRBV6-1, the J call TRBJ1-6; D is ambiguous. Trimming cost V 6 bases and J 13 bases, with 16 bases left between them. The CDR3 length is 13 residues. Germline values: CDR1 MNHNS, CDR2 SASEGT. The DNA of the CDR3 is TGTGCCAGCAGCGATAGAGGGCCCCCCCCCCTCCACTTT. As protein: CASSDRGPPPLHF.

The rearrangement uses TRBV6-6 and TRBJ1-2, with D perhaps TRBD1 (6 bases). The CDR3 loop spans 13 amino acids. Germline loops: CDR1 MNHNY, CDR2 SVGAGI (reference sequence). V was clipped by 8 bases and J by 0 bases, with 10 bases between them. DNA of the CDR3: TGTGCCAGCGGGGGGGCAACTAACTATGGCTACACCTTC. It codes for CASGGATNYGYTF.

The chain links TRBV6-2 or TRBV6-3 to TRBJ2-1; TRBD2 matches 7 bases. The CDR3 covers 14 residues. With V trimmed by 3 bases and J by 8 bases, 7 bases remained unmatched. Germline V gives CDR1 MNHEY, CDR2 SVGEGT. The CDR3 sequence: CASSYRGRAYEQFF. The CDR3 coding sequence is TGTGCCAGCAGTTATCGGGGGAGGGCATATGAGCAGTTCTTC.

Only a few counts were recorded for this clonotype. The J gene is TRBJ1-2, the V gene TRBV12-3 or TRBV12-4; unclear D gene. The ends were cut back, 3 bases at V and 7 bases at J, with 12 bases in the middle. The CDR3 sequence is 13 residues long. The CDR3 DNA follows: TGTGCCAGCAGTTTGATGGGTGTGGTTGGCTACACCTTC. This codes for CASSLMGVVGYTF.

This clonotype was detected ten times or more. V is TRBV7-8 and J is TRBJ2-4; possibly TRBD2 for D (6 bases). Trimming took 1 base from V and 6 from J, leaving 7 bases between them. CDR1 is SGHVS, CDR2 FQNEAQ, per germline. This CDR3 is built from 13 residues. CDR3 coding DNA: TGTGCCAGCAGCTTAGTGGAGGGAAACATTCAGTACTTC. Amino acids: CASSLVEGNIQYF.

In DNA form, the CDR3 reads TGTGCCAGCAGAGCACTAGCGGGGGGCACAGATACGCAGTATTTT. Residues: CASRALAGGTDTQYF. This chain joins TRBV9 and TRBJ2-3; the match to TRBD2 covers 11 bases. Germline CDR1 SGDLS, CDR2 YYNGEE. This CDR3 spans 15 amino acids. After removal of 5 bases from V and 1 base from J, the junction contained 3 bases not matched to a gene.

This clonotype was recorded many times. The chain couples TRBV7-2 to TRBJ1-3, with 9 bases fitting TRBD1. The CDR3 contains 13 residues. Germline CDR1 is SGHTA and CDR2 is FQGNSA. Losses at the gene ends were 6 bases for V and 3 bases for J; bases not matched to a gene: 0. The CDR3 coding sequence is TGTGCCAGCAGGGGACAGGGTGGAAACACCATATATTTT. This encodes CASRGQGGNTIYF.

This clonotype was seen a few times. CDR3 region: CASSYRDSRGSPLHF. The CDR3 nucleotides are TGTGCCAGCAGTTACCGGGACAGTCGCGGTTCACCCCTCCACTTT. The chain has TRBV6-6 and TRBJ1-6; TRBD1 matches at 7 bases. Germline V gene data show CDR1 as MNHNY and CDR2 as SVGAGI (reference sequence). The CDR3 consists of 15 residues. Trimming removed 2 bases from V and 9 bases from J; junction bases left unmatched: 7.

This clonotype was picked up a small number of times. CDR3 DNA sequence: TGTGCCAGCAGCTCATCCGTGGACATCTCCTACGAGCAGTACTTC. It specifies CASSSSVDISYEQYF. V is TRBV7-9 and J is TRBJ2-7; a weak D match, TRBD1 (5 bases). V was shortened by 4 bases and J by 0 bases, with 13 bases between the two germline ends. This CDR3 has 15 residues. Germline lookup yields CDR1 SEHNR and CDR2 FQNEAQ (reference sequence).

This clonotype turned up a few times. V is TRBV6-2 or TRBV6-3 and J is TRBJ2-7, with D maybe TRBD2 (5 bases). The V end lost 4 bases, the J end lost 7 bases, and 23 bases lay between the germline ends. Looked up from germline, CDR1 is MNHEY and CDR2 is SVGEGT. CDR3 length equals 16 residues. CDR3 nucleotides: TGTGCCAGCAGTTCCCGAACAAGCGGACCTAGGCTAGAGCAGTACGTC. The encoded protein is CASSSRTSGPRLEQYV.

This chain links TRBV19 with TRBJ2-3, with D uncertain. The CDR3 contains 16 residues. The germline gives CDR1 LNHDA, CDR2 SQIVND (reference sequence). V was shortened by 3 bases and J by 2 bases, with 15 bases between the two germline ends. CDR3: CASSIFRSASTDTQYF. CDR3 coding DNA: TGTGCCAGTAGTATTTTCCGGAGCGCCTCCACAGATACGCAGTATTTT.

The chain has TRBV7-2 and TRBJ2-5, with TRBD2 matching 10 bases. Germline CDR1 reads SGHTA; CDR2 reads FQGNSA. The CDR3 is made up of 15 amino acids. V shed 3 bases and J 4 bases; nucleotides not matched to a gene: 5. CDR3 in amino acids: CASSLSAGGTETQYF. The CDR3 DNA sequence: TGTGCCAGCAGCTTGTCAGCGGGAGGGACAGAGACCCAGTACTTC.

This clonotype was recorded many times. The DNA for the CDR3 is TGTGCCAGCAGCCCCCGGGGAAGGCGGGAGAGCTCCTACAATGAGCAGTTCTTC. Translated: CASSPRGRRESSYNEQFF. The V gene is TRBV7-2, the J gene TRBJ2-1; TRBD2 aligns across 7 bases. The J segment lost 0 bases and the V segment lost 5 bases, leaving 13 bases of the junction unmatched. Germline CDR1 reads SGHTA; CDR2 reads FQGNSA. This CDR3 is 18 amino acids long.